This T cell receptor (beta chain) was captured by sequencing in a study of blood T cells in healthy people across ages. Findings of the study overall: Diversity of TCR beta correlated strongly with naive T cell percentage.

For the second PCR, which ran for roughly 6 to 11 cycles, a sample-barcoded 5' primer and a J-beta primer mix were used. MiXCR was run by TCRdb on the 5' RACE reads, yielding one entry per CDR3 protein. The data show about 1.8 million distinct CDR3 sequences, with around 48% seen just once and roughly 2% held by the top ten. The CDR3 contains 20 residues. The germline V gene encodes CDR1 SGHTA and CDR2 FQGNSA. The trim removed 1 base at V and 4 bases at J, leaving 13 bases unmatched. A remark on this clonotype: What it binds is unknown.

The study isolated at least 6.5 million PBMCs from each sample. The sequencing sample was made of blood. The chain carries TRBV7-2 and TRBJ2-6; 10 bases are a match to TRBD1. The sequence was obtained from a woman in her thirties or forties in good health. CDR3 coding DNA: TGTGCCAGCAGCTTAGGGCGGGGACAGGGGTCCTTTTGGGGGGCCAACGTCCTGACTTTC. It yields the protein CASSLGRGQGSFWGANVLTF.